This is a list of T cell receptor beta chains from one sample in a study of T cell repertoires in cytomegalovirus infection. From the reads, TCRdb called clonotypes with MiXCR, one entry per CDR3 protein. The sample contains 650,000 to 850,000 distinct CDR3 sequences, roughly 28% of which appear only once. Antigen specificity for these receptors is unknown. This specimen was cultured CD8+ T cells from PBMCs, taken from culture after CMV antigen stimulation. All receptors derive from a human donor in good health (CMV status not recorded). Some clones in this sample may be carry-over from other donors' samples. CDR3s include the opening cysteine and the closing phenylalanine or tryptophan. The D gene is left open where the match is weak. Clone size appears in some rows only: once, few, many, or a class for an expanded clone.

TGTGCCAGCCCCCTGACAGGGGGCTCGGATGAAGCTTTCTTT,CASPLTGGSDEAFF,TRBD1,TRBV2,-,TRBJ1-1
TGTGCCAGCAGCGCACCGGGACAGGGGGCCAAAGGCTACGAGCAGTACTTC,CASSAPGQGAKGYEQYF,TRBD1,TRBV7-2,many,TRBJ2-7
TGTGCCAGCAGCCCGGAAGGAGCTCGAACCTACAATGAGCAGTTCTTC,CASSPEGARTYNEQFF,-,TRBV5-6,few,TRBJ2-1
TGTGCCAGCAGCGTAGAGGGAAAGAGCTCCTATAATTCACCCCTCCACTTT,CASSVEGKSSYNSPLHF,-,TRBV9,-,TRBJ1-6
TGTGCCAGCAGTTTCGTGGGTTGGGATGAGCAGTTCTTC,CASSFVGWDEQFF,-,TRBV6-5,-,TRBJ2-1
TGTGCCAGCAGCTTAAGCTCCGGGACAGGACTCCACAATGAGCAGTTCTTC,CASSLSSGTGLHNEQFF,TRBD1,TRBV7-8,many,TRBJ2-1
TGTGCCAGCAGCTTCGGACAGGGTTTTGGTTATGAGCAGTTCTTC,CASSFGQGFGYEQFF,TRBD1,TRBV7-9,-,TRBJ2-1
TGTGCCAGCAGGATCGGGACGGTAAACTATGGCTACACCTTC,CASRIGTVNYGYTF,-,TRBV6-1,-,TRBJ1-2
TGTGCCAGCAGCCTAGGGGGGATATTGGGCACTGAAGCTTTCTTT,CASSLGGILGTEAFF,-,TRBV6-1,few,TRBJ1-1
TGTGCCAGCTGGGACGGCCTCCACAATGAGCAGTTCTTC,CASWDGLHNEQFF,-,TRBV9,-,TRBJ2-1
TGTGCCAGCAGACGGGACAGCCCGTCTGAAGCTTTCTTT,CASRRDSPSEAFF,TRBD1,TRBV6-6,-,TRBJ1-1
TGTGCCACCAGACCGGGACAGAACACCGGGGAGCTGTTTTTT,CATRPGQNTGELFF,-,TRBV24-1,-,TRBJ2-2
TGTGCCACCAGGGACAGTCTGAACACTGAAGCTTTCTTT,CATRDSLNTEAFF,-,TRBV24-1,-,TRBJ1-1
TGTGCCAGCAGCTTAAGTCTGCTGGTAGCCCCAGAGGAAAAACTGTTTTTT,CASSLSLLVAPEEKLFF,-,TRBV7-2,few,TRBJ1-4
TGTGCCAGCAGTTACGCTCCTAGCGGGGTTAGGGGTGAGCAGTTCTTC,CASSYAPSGVRGEQFF,TRBD2,TRBV6-2/TRBV6-3,-,TRBJ2-1
TGTGCCAGCAGCATATCGGGACAGGGGGCGTTAGCCTATGGCTACACCTTC,CASSISGQGALAYGYTF,TRBD1,TRBV7-8,many,TRBJ1-2
TGCAGCGCGCCAAATGCCCCGACAGGGTCTGTCACTGAAGCTTTCTTT,CSAPNAPTGSVTEAFF,TRBD1,TRBV29-1,-,TRBJ1-1
TGTGCCAGCAGCTTAGCGCTGCGGATGAACACTGAAGCTTTCTTT,CASSLALRMNTEAFF,-,TRBV7-6,many,TRBJ1-1
TGTGCCAGCAGCTCCTCACAGGGGGTAAACATTCAGTACTTC,CASSSSQGVNIQYF,TRBD1,TRBV7-9,-,TRBJ2-4
TGTGCCAGCAGCCCCCCACGGGCTACCTACGAGCAGTACTTC,CASSPPRATYEQYF,-,TRBV7-6,few,TRBJ2-7
TGTGCCAGCAGCTACCCAACAGGCTTAAGGTCCTCCTACAATGAGCAGTTCTTC,CASSYPTGLRSSYNEQFF,-,TRBV28,-,TRBJ2-1
TGTGCCAGCAGCCTGAATGGCGGGGGGTACGCCTCCACAGATACGCAGTATTTT,CASSLNGGGYASTDTQYF,TRBD2,TRBV7-3,many,TRBJ2-3
TGTGCCAGCAGTGACTTCGGGGAAGAGGCCTACGAGCAGTACTTC,CASSDFGEEAYEQYF,-,TRBV6-1,few,TRBJ2-7
TGTGCCACCCTGGGGGGCACCGGGGAGCTGTTTTTT,CATLGGTGELFF,-,TRBV27,-,TRBJ2-2
TGTGCCAGCAGTGAATTCCTATCCGGGGAGCTGTTTTTT,CASSEFLSGELFF,-,TRBV25-1,-,TRBJ2-2
TGTGCCAGCAGTGAATTAAGGGGCCGCTACGGAAACACCATATATTTT,CASSELRGRYGNTIYF,-,TRBV25-1,-,TRBJ1-3
TGTGCCAGTGGTTACGCAGGGAACACTGAAGCTTTCTTT,CASGYAGNTEAFF,-,TRBV19,few,TRBJ1-1
TGTGCCAGCAGCACTACAAACCTGGGACTAGCCTACAATGAGCAGTTCTTC,CASSTTNLGLAYNEQFF,TRBD2,TRBV7-9,few,TRBJ2-1
TGTGCCAGCAGTCGACCTAACCGAGGACTCTTACAGCAGTTCTTC,CASSRPNRGLLQQFF,-,TRBV6-8,-,TRBJ2-1
TGTGCCAGCAGCCCCTTCTGGGAAGGGGGTAATTCACCCCTCCACTTT,CASSPFWEGGNSPLHF,-,TRBV7-6,many,TRBJ1-6
TGTGCCAGCGGGTCTCGATCTGGCTACACCTTC,CASGSRSGYTF,-,TRBV19,-,TRBJ1-2
TGTGCCAGCAGCCTCAGGGGGCAGATCGTTGGAAACACCATATATTTT,CASSLRGQIVGNTIYF,TRBD1,TRBV11-1,-,TRBJ1-3
TGCGCCAGCAGCCGAACTTTAATCTACGAGCAGTACTTC,CASSRTLIYEQYF,-,TRBV4-1,-,TRBJ2-7
TGTGCCAGCGGGAAGGACGGAGTCTCTGGAAACACCATATATTTT,CASGKDGVSGNTIYF,-,TRBV6-6,few,TRBJ1-3
TGTGCCAGCAGCCCAGGACAGAGACCCACAGATACGCAGTATTTT,CASSPGQRPTDTQYF,-,TRBV5-8,-,TRBJ2-3
TGTGCCACCAGCAGAGATTGGCTAGCGGGAGACACCGGGGAGCTGTTTTTT,CATSRDWLAGDTGELFF,TRBD2,TRBV15,few,TRBJ2-2
TGTGCCAGCCGAAGGGGTGGAGATACGCAGTATTTT,CASRRGGDTQYF,-,TRBV5-4,-,TRBJ2-3
TGTGCCAGCAGCTTAGAAGGGGGCTTACTCAAAGAGACCCAGTACTTC,CASSLEGGLLKETQYF,TRBD1,TRBV7-6,-,TRBJ2-5
TGTGCCAGCAGTGGGGGGGGGGCACGTGAAAAACTGTTTTTT,CASSGGGAREKLFF,-,TRBV25-1,few,TRBJ1-4
TGTGCCAGCAGTTACTCTCATAGCTGGGCTCCCTGGAATGAGCAGTTCTTC,CASSYSHSWAPWNEQFF,-,TRBV6-2/TRBV6-3,-,TRBJ2-1
TGTGCCAGCAGACCCGGGGTGGGTGAAGCTTTCTTT,CASRPGVGEAFF,-,TRBV12-3/TRBV12-4,-,TRBJ1-1
TGTGCCAGCAGCTTAGCCTTACGAGGGGGCTATGAGCAGTACTTC,CASSLALRGGYEQYF,TRBD1,TRBV7-9,-,TRBJ2-7
TGTGCCAGCAGCTTGGCCCAGCGGGGGGGCGACATTCAGTACTTC,CASSLAQRGGDIQYF,TRBD2,TRBV5-4,once,TRBJ2-4
TGTGCCACCAGTGATTTGCGGGCCGGGGGGGTCTCCTACAATGAGCAGTTCTTC,CATSDLRAGGVSYNEQFF,TRBD2,TRBV24-1,few,TRBJ2-1
TGTGCCAGCAGCGCCGGCGGCCCAGCAACTAACTATGGCTACACCTTC,CASSAGGPATNYGYTF,-,TRBV7-8,many,TRBJ1-2
TGCGCCAGCAGCTTCGAGCGGGCCAACACAGATACGCAGTATTTT,CASSFERANTDTQYF,-,TRBV5-1,-,TRBJ2-3
TGTGCCACCAGCAGGGGGGCTCCGGCCGGGGAGCTGTTTTTT,CATSRGAPAGELFF,-,TRBV15,-,TRBJ2-2
TGTGCCAGCTGGGGAGAGGGGGCGGGGGGGCCGGATACGCAGTATTTT,CASWGEGAGGPDTQYF,TRBD2,TRBV12-3/TRBV12-4,-,TRBJ2-3
TGTGCCAGCAGCTTAGGTCCGTCTCGGGATGGCTACACCTTC,CASSLGPSRDGYTF,-,TRBV7-9,-,TRBJ1-2
TGTGCCAGCAGTGACAGGGGATCTGATAGCAATCAGCCCCAGCATTTT,CASSDRGSDSNQPQHF,TRBD1,TRBV6-6,-,TRBJ1-5
TGTGCCAGCAGGATCAGGGGCAATCAGCCCCAGCATTTT,CASRIRGNQPQHF,-,TRBV28,-,TRBJ1-5
TGTGCCAGCAGACGAGGGGCGGGCTATGGCTACACCTTC,CASRRGAGYGYTF,-,TRBV27,few,TRBJ1-2
TGTGCCAGTAGGAAGAATACAGGGAACACCGGGGAGCTGTTTTTT,CASRKNTGNTGELFF,-,TRBV19,few,TRBJ2-2
TGTGCCAGCAGCTTAACCCAATGGGAATCCTACGAGCAGTACTTC,CASSLTQWESYEQYF,-,TRBV7-8,-,TRBJ2-7
TGTGCCAGTAGTTTGGGACAGGATAGCAATCAGCCCCAGCATTTT,CASSLGQDSNQPQHF,TRBD1,TRBV19,few,TRBJ1-5
TGTGCCAGCAGTGCGGGTCAGCCCCAGCATTTT,CASSAGQPQHF,-,TRBV27,few,TRBJ1-5
TGTGCCAGTCTGGCAGGGGCAAGAACTGAAGCTTTCTTT,CASLAGARTEAFF,-,TRBV2,-,TRBJ1-1